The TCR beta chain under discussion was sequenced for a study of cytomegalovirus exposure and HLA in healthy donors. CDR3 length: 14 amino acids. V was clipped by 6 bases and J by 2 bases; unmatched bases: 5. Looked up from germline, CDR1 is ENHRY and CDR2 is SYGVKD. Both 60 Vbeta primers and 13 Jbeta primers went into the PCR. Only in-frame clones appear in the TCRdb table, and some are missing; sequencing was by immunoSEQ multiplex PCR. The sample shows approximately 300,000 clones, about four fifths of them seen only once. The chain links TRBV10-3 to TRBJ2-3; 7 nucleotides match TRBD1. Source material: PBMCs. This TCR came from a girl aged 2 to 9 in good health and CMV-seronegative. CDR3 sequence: CAIREGQPTDTQYF. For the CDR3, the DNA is TGTGCCATCAGAGAGGGACAGCCCACAGATACGCAGTATTTT.